This T cell receptor beta chain originates from a study of blood T cell repertoires in COVID-19. The table came from immunoSEQ multiplex PCR; TCRdb's copy has only in-frame clones and leaves some out. The table shows 400,000 or so clones, with 85% to 90% occurring only once. V shed 2 bases and J shed 3 bases, with 11 bases lying between them. Germline V gene sequence: CDR1 LGHDT, CDR2 YNNKEL (reference sequence). The CDR3 length is 15 residues. The origin of this receptor is a man aged 30 to 45 who had recovered from COVID-19. Sequencing input: PBMCs or T cells enriched from blood (not recorded which). The J gene is TRBJ1-3, the V gene TRBV3-1 (or the pseudogene TRBV3-2); unclear D gene. The chain's CDR3 is CASSQTGVFGNTIYF. DNA of the CDR3: TGTGCCAGCAGCCAAACCGGAGTTTTTGGAAACACCATATATTTT.